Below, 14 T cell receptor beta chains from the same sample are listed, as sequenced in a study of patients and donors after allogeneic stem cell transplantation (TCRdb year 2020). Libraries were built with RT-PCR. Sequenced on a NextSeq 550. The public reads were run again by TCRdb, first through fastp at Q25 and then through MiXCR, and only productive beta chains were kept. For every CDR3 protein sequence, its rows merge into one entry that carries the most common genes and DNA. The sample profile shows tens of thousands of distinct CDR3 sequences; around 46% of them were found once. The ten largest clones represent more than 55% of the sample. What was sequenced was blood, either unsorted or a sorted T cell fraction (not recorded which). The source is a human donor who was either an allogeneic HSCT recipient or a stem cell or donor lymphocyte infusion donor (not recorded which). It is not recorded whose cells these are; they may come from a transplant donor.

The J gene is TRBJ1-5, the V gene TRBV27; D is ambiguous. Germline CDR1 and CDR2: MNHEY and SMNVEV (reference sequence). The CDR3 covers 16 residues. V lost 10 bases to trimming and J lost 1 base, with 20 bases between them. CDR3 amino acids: CATASTHSESNQPQHF. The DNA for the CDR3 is TGTGCCACCGCATCAACCCATTCGGAGAGCAATCAGCCCCAGCATTTT.

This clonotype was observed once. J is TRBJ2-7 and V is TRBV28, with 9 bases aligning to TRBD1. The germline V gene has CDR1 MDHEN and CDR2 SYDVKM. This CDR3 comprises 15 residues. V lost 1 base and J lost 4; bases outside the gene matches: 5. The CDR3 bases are TGTGCCAGCAGTTTATCTTGGACAGGGGATTACGAGCAGTACTTC. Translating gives CASSLSWTGDYEQYF.

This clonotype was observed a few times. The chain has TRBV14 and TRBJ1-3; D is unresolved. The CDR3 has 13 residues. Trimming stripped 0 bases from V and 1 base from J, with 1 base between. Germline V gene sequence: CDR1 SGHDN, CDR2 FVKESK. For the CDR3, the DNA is TGTGCCAGCAGCCAAGAATCTGGAAACACCATATATTTT. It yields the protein CASSQESGNTIYF.

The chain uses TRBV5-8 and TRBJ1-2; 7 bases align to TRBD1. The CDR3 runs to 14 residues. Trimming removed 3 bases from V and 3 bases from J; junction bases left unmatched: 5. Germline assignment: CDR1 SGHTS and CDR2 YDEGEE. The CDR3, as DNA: TGTGCCAGCAGCTCCGGACAGGCGGACTATGGCTACACCTTC. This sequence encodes CASSSGQADYGYTF.

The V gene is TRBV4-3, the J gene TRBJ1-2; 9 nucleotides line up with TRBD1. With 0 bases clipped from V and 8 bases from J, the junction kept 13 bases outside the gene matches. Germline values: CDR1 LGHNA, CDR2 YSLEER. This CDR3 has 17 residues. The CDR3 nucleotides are TGCGCCAGCAGCCAAGATCCCGGACAGGGGCAAATGAGGGGCTACACCTTC. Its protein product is CASSQDPGQGQMRGYTF.

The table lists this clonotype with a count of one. CDR3 amino acids: CASSLADNEQFF. Written as DNA, the CDR3 is TGTGCCAGCAGCTTAGCGGACAATGAGCAGTTCTTC. The chain employs TRBV7-3 and TRBJ2-1; D gene uncertain. This CDR3 is 12 amino acids long. Germline V gives CDR1 SGHTA, CDR2 FQGTGA. V lost 2 bases, J lost 5 bases, and 4 bases lay in between.

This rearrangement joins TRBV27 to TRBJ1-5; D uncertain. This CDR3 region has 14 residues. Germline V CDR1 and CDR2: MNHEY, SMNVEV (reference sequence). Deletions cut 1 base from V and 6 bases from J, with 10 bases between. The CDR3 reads CASSLLGGSQPQHF. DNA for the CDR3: TGTGCCAGCAGTTTATTAGGAGGTAGTCAGCCCCAGCATTTT.

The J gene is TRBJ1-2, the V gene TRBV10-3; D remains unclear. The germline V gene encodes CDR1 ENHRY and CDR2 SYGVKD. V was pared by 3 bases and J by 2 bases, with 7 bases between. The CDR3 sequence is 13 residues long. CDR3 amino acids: CAISEEGNYGYTF. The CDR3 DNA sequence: TGTGCCATCAGTGAAGAGGGAAACTATGGCTACACCTTC.

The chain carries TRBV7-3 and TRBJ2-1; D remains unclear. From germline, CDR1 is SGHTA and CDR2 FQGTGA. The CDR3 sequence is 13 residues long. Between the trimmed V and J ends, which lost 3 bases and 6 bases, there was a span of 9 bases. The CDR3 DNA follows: TGTGCCAGCAGCTTGGGTAAAAGCAATGAGCAGTTCTTC. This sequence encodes CASSLGKSNEQFF.

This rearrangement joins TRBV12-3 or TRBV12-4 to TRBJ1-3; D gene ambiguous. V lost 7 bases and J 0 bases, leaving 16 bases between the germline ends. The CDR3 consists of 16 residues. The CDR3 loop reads CASIPRVRDSGNTIYF. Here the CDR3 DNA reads TGTGCCAGCATCCCTCGGGTCCGAGACTCTGGAAACACCATATATTTT.

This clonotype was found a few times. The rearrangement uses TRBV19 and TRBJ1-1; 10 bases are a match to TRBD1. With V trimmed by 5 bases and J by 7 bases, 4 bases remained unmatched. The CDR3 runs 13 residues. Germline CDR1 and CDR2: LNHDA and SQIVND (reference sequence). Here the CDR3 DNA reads TGTGCCAGTAGTCCCGACAGGGGGCTTGAAGCTTTCTTT. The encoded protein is CASSPDRGLEAFF.

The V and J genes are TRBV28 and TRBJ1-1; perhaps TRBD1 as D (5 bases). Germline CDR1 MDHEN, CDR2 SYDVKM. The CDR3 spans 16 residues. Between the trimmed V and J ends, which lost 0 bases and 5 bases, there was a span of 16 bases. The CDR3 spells CASSLWSEQGSTEAFF. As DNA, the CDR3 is TGTGCCAGCAGTTTATGGTCTGAGCAGGGAAGTACTGAAGCTTTCTTT. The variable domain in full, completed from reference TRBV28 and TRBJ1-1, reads DVKVTQSSRYLVKRTGEKVFLECVQDMDHENMFWYRQDPGLGLRLIYFSYDVKMKEKGDIPEGYSVSREKKERFSLILESASTNQTSMYLCASSLWSEQGSTEAFFGQGTRLTVV.

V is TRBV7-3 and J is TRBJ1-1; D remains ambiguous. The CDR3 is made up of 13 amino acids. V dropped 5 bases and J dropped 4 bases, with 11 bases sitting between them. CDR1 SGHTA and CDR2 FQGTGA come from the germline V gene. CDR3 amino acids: CASSSFVGTEAFF. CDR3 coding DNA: TGTGCCAGCAGCAGCTTCGTGGGCACTGAAGCTTTCTTT.

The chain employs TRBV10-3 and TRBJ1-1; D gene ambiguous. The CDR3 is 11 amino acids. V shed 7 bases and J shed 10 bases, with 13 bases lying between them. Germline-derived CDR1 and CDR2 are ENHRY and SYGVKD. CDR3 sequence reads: CAIKTTEVAFF. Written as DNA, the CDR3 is TGTGCCATCAAGACCACAGAGGTAGCTTTCTTT.